The 13 T cell receptor beta chains in this list originate from one sample, sequenced in a study of radiation and T cells in renal cell carcinoma. The method was immunoSEQ multiplex PCR; TCRdb's version includes in-frame clones alone and lacks a portion of them. The sample gives roughly 140,000 clones, over 80% of which show up once; under 15% is in the top ten. Time point specified: blood 2 weeks post-SBRT. Treatment noted: 15 Gy SBRT to primary tumor, nephrectomy 4 weeks later. Here the sequenced sample was blood, taken from a patient whose treatment included radiotherapy and nephrectomy. The receptor source for this set is a woman in her forties or fifties with renal cell carcinoma.

V gene TRBV7-9 combines with J gene TRBJ1-2; the D is unclear. Germline CDR1 reads SEHNR; CDR2 reads FQNEAQ (reference sequence). The ends were cut back, 2 bases at V and 0 bases at J, with 10 bases in the middle. The CDR3 is 15 amino acids. This chain's CDR3 is CASSLTSITNYGYTF. CDR3 nucleotides: TGTGCCAGCAGCTTAACCTCGATTACTAACTATGGCTACACCTTC.

This clone was picked up one time. The rearrangement uses TRBV19 and TRBJ1-4, with D possibly matching TRBD1 (5 bases). Between the trimmed V and J ends, which lost 5 bases and 6 bases, there was a span of 13 bases. CDR3 length equals 14 residues. CDR1 is LNHDA, CDR2 SQIVND, per germline (reference sequence). The CDR3 region is CASSFGTRDEKLFF. CDR3 sequence (DNA): TGTGCCAGTAGTTTCGGGACGCGGGATGAAAAACTGTTTTTT.

The chain recombines TRBV18 with TRBJ1-1; 7 nucleotides agree with TRBD1. There are 16 residues in the CDR3. Germline CDR1 and CDR2: KGHSH and LQKENI. Losses at the gene ends were 6 bases for V and 0 bases for J; bases not matched to a gene: 10. The CDR3 reads CASSLTNTGVNTEAFF. CDR3 nucleotide sequence: TGTGCCAGCTCTCTCACGAACACAGGGGTGAACACTGAAGCTTTCTTT.

This chain connects TRBV6-1 to TRBJ2-1; no definite D call. With 1 base removed from V and 8 bases from J, the gap between germline ends came to 12 bases. The germline CDR1 and CDR2 sequences are MNHNS and SASEGT. The CDR3 consists of 14 residues. As DNA, the CDR3 is TGTGCCAGCAGTGAAGTTGGTAGTCTCGATGAGCAGTTCTTC. Encoded protein: CASSEVGSLDEQFF.

This sequence joins TRBV6-1 and TRBJ2-7, with D perhaps matching TRBD1 (6 bases). The CDR3 sequence is 11 residues long. Germline CDR1 is MNHNS and CDR2 is SASEGT. Trimming left V 10 bases short and J 4 bases short, with 11 bases between. CDR3 in amino acids: CATSQGYEQYF. The CDR3 nucleotides read TGTGCCACCTCACAGGGTTACGAGCAGTACTTC.

The chain recombines TRBV11-2 with TRBJ1-6, with D unclear. CDR3 length: 17 amino acids. Germline CDR1 and CDR2: SGHAT and FQNNGV. V lost 0 bases to trimming and J lost 0 bases, with 9 bases between them. In DNA, the CDR3 is TGTGCCAGCAGCTTAGAGGCCCCTAGCTCCTATAATTCACCCCTCCACTTT. Residues: CASSLEAPSSYNSPLHF.

The CDR3 region is CATSRGRSGLNTEAFF. In DNA form, the CDR3 reads TGTGCCACCAGCAGAGGGAGGTCGGGTTTGAACACTGAAGCTTTCTTT. The chain is built from TRBV15 and TRBJ1-1; unclear D gene. V was shortened by 1 base and J by 0 bases, with 12 bases between the two germline ends. Germline V gene lookup returns CDR1 LNHNV and CDR2 YYDKDF (reference sequence). The CDR3 consists of 16 residues.

The chain carries TRBV9 and TRBJ1-5; TRBD1 is a possible D gene (6 bases). Germline CDR1 is SGDLS and CDR2 is YYNGEE. V gave up 0 bases and J gave up 0 bases, with 10 bases separating them. The length of the CDR3 is 16 residues. CDR3 residues: CASSVDGGYSNQPQHF. The CDR3, as DNA: TGTGCCAGCAGCGTAGATGGGGGCTATAGCAATCAGCCCCAGCATTTT.

V is TRBV6-1 and J is TRBJ1-5; possible D gene TRBD1, 5 bases. With 0 bases removed from V and 5 bases from J, the gap between germline ends came to 11 bases. This CDR3 has 15 residues. Germline CDR1 reads MNHNS; CDR2 reads SASEGT. In DNA form, the CDR3 reads TGTGCCAGCAGTGAAGCGCGGGGACGGGATCAGCCCCAGCATTTT. Its protein product is CASSEARGRDQPQHF.

The chain's CDR3 is CAWSVGRDNEQFF. Here the CDR3 DNA reads TGTGCCTGGAGTGTGGGCCGGGACAATGAGCAGTTCTTC. The chain joins TRBV30 to TRBJ2-1; no clear D gene. The CDR3 has 13 amino acids. Germline values: CDR1 GTSNPN, CDR2 SVGIG (reference sequence). V was trimmed by 0 bases and J by 5 bases, leaving 8 bases between them.

This chain connects TRBV6-1 to TRBJ1-1; D remains unclear. The CDR3 contains 14 residues. V dropped 2 bases and J dropped 0 bases, with 7 bases sitting between them. CDR1 is MNHNS, CDR2 SASEGT, per germline. The CDR3 here is CASSESWVNTEAFF. In nucleotides, the CDR3 is TGTGCCAGCAGTGAAAGTTGGGTGAACACTGAAGCTTTCTTT.

V gene TRBV5-5 combines with J gene TRBJ1-5; weak D call: TRBD1 (5 bases). The germline V gene has CDR1 SGHKS and CDR2 YYEKEE (reference sequence). This CDR3 spans 17 amino acids. V lost 4 bases to trimming and J lost 4 bases, with 21 bases between them. In DNA, the CDR3 is TGTGCCAGCAGCCCAACACCGCAGGGATTTCGGAATCAGCCCCAGCATTTT. Its translation is CASSPTPQGFRNQPQHF.

The chain has TRBV30 and TRBJ2-7, with unresolved D. The CDR3 has 16 residues. Germline CDR1 reads GTSNPN; CDR2 reads SVGIG (reference sequence). V was clipped by 0 bases and J by 8 bases, with 23 bases between them. The CDR3 DNA follows: TGTGCCTGGAGTGTACACGGATTCATCCCTACGCAGAAGCAGTACTTC. Amino acid sequence: CAWSVHGFIPTQKQYF.